This TCR beta chain is from a study of blood T cells in healthy people across ages. A second roughly 6 to 12 cycle PCR used barcoded and J-beta primers. TCRdb fed the 5' RACE reads into MiXCR, producing one record per CDR3 protein. The table records hundreds of thousands of distinct CDR3 sequences, 40% to 45% of them present only once. The CDR3 is made up of 13 amino acids. Trimming removed 5 bases from V and 6 bases from J; junction bases left unmatched: 4. Study outcomes and limitations: Long-lived and aged donors differed, with more naive CD4+ cells and higher diversity in the long-lived.

In regard to this clonotype: Its antigen is as yet unknown.

The chain recombines TRBV12-3 or TRBV12-4 with TRBJ1-2; 9 bases fit TRBD1. This TCR was recovered from a man older than 75 in good health. The sample consisted of blood. The CDR3 coding sequence is TGTGCCAGCAGTGACTGGACAGGGGATGGCTACACCTTC. As protein: CASSDWTGDGYTF.